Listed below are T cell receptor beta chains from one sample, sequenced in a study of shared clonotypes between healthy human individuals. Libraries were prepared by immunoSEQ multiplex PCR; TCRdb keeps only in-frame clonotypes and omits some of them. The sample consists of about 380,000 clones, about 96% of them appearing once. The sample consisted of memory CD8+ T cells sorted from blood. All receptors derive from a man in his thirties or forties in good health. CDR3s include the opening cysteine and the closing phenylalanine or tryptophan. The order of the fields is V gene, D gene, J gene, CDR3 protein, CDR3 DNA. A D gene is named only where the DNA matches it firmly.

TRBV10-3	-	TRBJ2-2	CAISLTASNTGELFF	TGTGCCATCAGTTTGACAGCCTCGAACACCGGGGAGCTGTTTTTT
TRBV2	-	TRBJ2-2	CASSVTGPNTGELFF	TGTGCCAGCAGTGTTACGGGCCCGAACACCGGGGAGCTGTTTTTT
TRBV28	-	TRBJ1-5	CASRWSVTSNQPQHF	TGTGCCAGCAGATGGTCGGTTACAAGCAATCAGCCCCAGCATTTT
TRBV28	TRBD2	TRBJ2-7	CASSTSGLANDYEQYF	TGTGCCAGCAGTACAAGCGGACTAGCGAACGACTACGAGCAGTACTTC
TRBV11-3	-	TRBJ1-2	CGETNRFYGYTF	TGTGGAGAGACCAACAGGTTCTATGGCTACACCTTC
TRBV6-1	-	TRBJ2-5	CASSELSTVQETQYF	TGTGCCAGCAGTGAACTTTCTACAGTCCAAGAGACCCAGTACTTC
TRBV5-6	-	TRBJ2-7	CASSLDTGEQYF	TGTGCCAGCAGCTTGGATACCGGGGAGCAGTACTTC
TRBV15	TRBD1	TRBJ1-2	CATSNPGTAYGYTF	TGTGCCACCAGCAACCCCGGGACAGCATATGGCTACACCTTC
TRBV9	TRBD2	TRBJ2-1	CASSVGASGIYNEQFF	TGTGCCAGCAGCGTAGGGGCTAGCGGGATCTACAATGAGCAGTTCTTC
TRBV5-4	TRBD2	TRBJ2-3	CASSWTSGDTQYF	TGTGCCAGCAGCTGGACTAGCGGGGATACGCAGTATTTT
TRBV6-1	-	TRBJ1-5	CASGFFQPQHF	TGTGCCAGCGGCTTTTTCCAGCCCCAGCATTTT
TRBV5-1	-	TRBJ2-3	CASSFQGGGDTQYF	TGCGCCAGCAGCTTCCAGGGAGGCGGAGATACGCAGTATTTT
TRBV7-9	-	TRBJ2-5	CASSFFTRPLGGETQYF	TGTGCCAGCAGCTTCTTCACACGACCTTTAGGGGGGGAGACCCAGTACTTC
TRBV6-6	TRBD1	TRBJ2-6	CASSGQGGTGANVLTF	TGTGCCAGCAGTGGACAGGGGGGGACTGGGGCCAACGTCCTGACTTTC
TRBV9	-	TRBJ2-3	CASSGFTSPTDTQYF	TGTGCCAGCAGCGGATTCACTAGCCCCACAGATACGCAGTATTTT